This T cell receptor beta chain comes out of a study of T cell clusters in autoimmune cytopenias. This CDR3 contains 15 residues. The germline CDR1 and CDR2 sequences are SGHNT and YYREEE (reference sequence). TRB was amplified by touch-down multiplex PCR, primer pools A and B combined. Reanalyzing the multiplex PCR reads, TCRdb keeps one entry per CDR3 protein, without DNA. The table gives about 6,000 distinct CDR3 sequences; the top ten clones make up over 15% of it. TRB was amplified from around 250 ng of peripheral blood genomic DNA per sample. Its frequency marks this clonotype as medium-sized. The chain recombines TRBV5-4 with TRBJ1-6; the TCRdb D gene call, TRBD1, has no DNA to confirm it. The sample taken for sequencing was peripheral blood. The sequence came from a human donor with an autoimmune cytopenia or autoimmune hepatitis (not recorded which). The CDR3 region is CASSFPGQGNSPLHF.